This T cell receptor (beta chain) was identified in a study of cytomegalovirus exposure and HLA in healthy donors. At the level of the study: From HLA-typed donors, an early data release held roughly 89 million unique TCRs.

The PCR employed 60 Vbeta primers together with 13 Jbeta primers. Authors' analysis steps: Later, an analysis found 80 million or so unique TCR beta chains, and roughly 9.9 million of these were shared. Assay: immunoSEQ multiplex PCR; the TCRdb copy retains only in-frame clones and omits some. V and J calls plus clone size are reproduced from that table; the DNA served to infer D and trimming. The table shows 120,000 to 150,000 clones, with just under 70% occurring only once. Samples came from healthy bone marrow donors. At sampling all donors were nominally healthy, likely with unrecorded immune exposures. This CDR3 is 14 amino acids long. Germline CDR1 reads KGHSH; CDR2 reads LQKENI. The ends were cut back, 0 bases at V and 8 bases at J, with 10 bases in the middle.

The chain employs TRBV18 and TRBJ1-4; D unresolved. Source material: PBMCs. This sequence originates from a man aged 55 to 69 in good health and CMV-seronegative. The CDR3 is CASSPPGAGEKLFF. As DNA, the CDR3 is TGTGCCAGCTCACCACCAGGAGCGGGGGAAAAACTGTTTTTT.